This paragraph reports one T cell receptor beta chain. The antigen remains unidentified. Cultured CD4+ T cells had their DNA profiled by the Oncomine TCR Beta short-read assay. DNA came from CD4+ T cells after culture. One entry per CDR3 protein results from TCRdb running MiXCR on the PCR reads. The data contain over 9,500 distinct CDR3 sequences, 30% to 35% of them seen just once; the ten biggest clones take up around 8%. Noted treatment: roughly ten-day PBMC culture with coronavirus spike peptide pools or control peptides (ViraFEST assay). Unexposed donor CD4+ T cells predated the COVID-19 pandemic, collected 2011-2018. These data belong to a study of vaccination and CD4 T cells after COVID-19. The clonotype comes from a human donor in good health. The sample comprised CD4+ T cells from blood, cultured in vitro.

CDR3 bases: TGTGCCAGCAGTCCACCAGGGGGCTTTAATCAGCCCCAGCATTTT. Its translation is CASSPPGGFNQPQHF. The gene calls are TRBV6-1 and TRBJ1-5, with TRBD1 matching 8 bases. The V segment lost 5 bases and the J segment 4 bases; nucleotides outside the gene matches: 7. This CDR3 comprises 15 residues. CDR1 is MNHNS and CDR2 is SASEGT in the germline V gene.